The sequence of this TCR beta chain was determined in a study of beta chain features in type 1 diabetes. As concerns this clone: Its antigen is unknown.

V was cut by 2 bases and J by 2 bases, with 8 bases left in between. CDR3 length equals 14 residues. Germline V gene sequence: CDR1 SNHLY, CDR2 FYNNEI. General observations from the study: Resolution of whether HLA type affects TCRB rearrangement was not achieved here.

Expressed TCRB transcripts were sequenced because the entire RNA isolate underwent reverse transcription. Assay used: immunoSEQ multiplex PCR; TCRdb lists only in-frame clones, some missing. This table holds 150,000 to 200,000 clones, 9% to 10% found once. This receptor was obtained from a woman aged 18-29 years in good health. Material for sequencing was central memory CD4+ T cells from blood. The V and J genes are TRBV2 and TRBJ2-3; tentative D call: TRBD2 (6 bases). The CDR3 protein is CASSEQDYTDTQYF. DNA of the CDR3: TGTGCCAGCAGTGAACAGGACTACACAGATACGCAGTATTTT.